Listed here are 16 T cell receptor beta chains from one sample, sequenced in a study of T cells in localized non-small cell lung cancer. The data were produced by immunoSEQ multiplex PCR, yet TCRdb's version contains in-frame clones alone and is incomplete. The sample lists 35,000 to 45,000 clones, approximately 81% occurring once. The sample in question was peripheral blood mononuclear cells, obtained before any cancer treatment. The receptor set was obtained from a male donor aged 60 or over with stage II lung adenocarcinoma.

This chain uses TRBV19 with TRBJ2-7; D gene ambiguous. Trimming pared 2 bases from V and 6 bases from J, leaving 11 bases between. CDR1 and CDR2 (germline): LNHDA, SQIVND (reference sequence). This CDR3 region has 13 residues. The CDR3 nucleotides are TGTGCCAGTAGTATAACACAGACCGGCGAGCAGTACTTC. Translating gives CASSITQTGEQYF.

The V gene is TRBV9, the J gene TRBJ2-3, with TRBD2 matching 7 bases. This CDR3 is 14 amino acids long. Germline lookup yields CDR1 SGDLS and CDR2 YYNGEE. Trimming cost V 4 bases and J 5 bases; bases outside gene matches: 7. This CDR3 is CASSLSGKEDTQYF. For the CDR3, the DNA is TGTGCCAGCAGCCTGAGCGGGAAGGAAGATACGCAGTATTTT.

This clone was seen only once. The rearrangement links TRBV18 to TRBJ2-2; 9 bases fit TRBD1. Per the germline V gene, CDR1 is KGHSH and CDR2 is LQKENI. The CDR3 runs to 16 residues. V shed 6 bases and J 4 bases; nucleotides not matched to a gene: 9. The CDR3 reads CASSLKTGGFTGELFF. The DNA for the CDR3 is TGTGCCAGCTCCCTCAAGACAGGGGGGTTCACCGGGGAGCTGTTTTTT.

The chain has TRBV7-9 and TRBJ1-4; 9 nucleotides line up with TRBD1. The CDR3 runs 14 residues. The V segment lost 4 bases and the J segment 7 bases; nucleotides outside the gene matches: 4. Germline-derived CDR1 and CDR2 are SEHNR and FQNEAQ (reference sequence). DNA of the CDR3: TGTGCCAGCAGCTCCAGACAGGGGGTTGAAAAACTGTTTTTT. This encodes CASSSRQGVEKLFF.

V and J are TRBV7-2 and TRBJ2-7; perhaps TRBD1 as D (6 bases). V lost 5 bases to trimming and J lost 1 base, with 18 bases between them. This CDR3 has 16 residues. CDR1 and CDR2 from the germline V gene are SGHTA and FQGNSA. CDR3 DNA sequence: TGTGCCAGCAGCCTCCACCATACAGGGCCGTCCTACGAGCAGTACTTC. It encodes CASSLHHTGPSYEQYF.

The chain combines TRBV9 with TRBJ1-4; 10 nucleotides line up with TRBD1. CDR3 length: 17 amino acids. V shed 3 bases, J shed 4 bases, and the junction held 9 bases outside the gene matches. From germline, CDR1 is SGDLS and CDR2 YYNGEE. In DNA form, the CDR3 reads TGTGCCAGCAGCGCACAGACAGGGGGCTTGGGTAATGAAAAACTGTTTTTT. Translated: CASSAQTGGLGNEKLFF.

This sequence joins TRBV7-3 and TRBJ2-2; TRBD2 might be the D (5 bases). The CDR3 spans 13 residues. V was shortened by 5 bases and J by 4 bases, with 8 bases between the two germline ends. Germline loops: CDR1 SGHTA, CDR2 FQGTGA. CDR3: CASSGLATGELFF. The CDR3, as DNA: TGTGCCAGCAGCGGACTCGCCACCGGGGAGCTGTTTTTT.

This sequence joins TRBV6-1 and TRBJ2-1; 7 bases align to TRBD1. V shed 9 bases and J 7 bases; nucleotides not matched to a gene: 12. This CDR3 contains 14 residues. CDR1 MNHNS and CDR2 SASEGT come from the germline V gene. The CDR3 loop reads CASTTGVIGNEQFF. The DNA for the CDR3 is TGTGCCAGTACTACAGGGGTTATTGGGAATGAGCAGTTCTTC.

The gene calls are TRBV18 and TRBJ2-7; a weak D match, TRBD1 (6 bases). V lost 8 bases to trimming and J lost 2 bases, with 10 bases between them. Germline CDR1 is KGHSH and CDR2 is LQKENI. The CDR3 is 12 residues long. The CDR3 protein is CASHREPYEQYF. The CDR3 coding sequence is TGTGCCAGCCACAGGGAACCCTACGAGCAGTACTTC.

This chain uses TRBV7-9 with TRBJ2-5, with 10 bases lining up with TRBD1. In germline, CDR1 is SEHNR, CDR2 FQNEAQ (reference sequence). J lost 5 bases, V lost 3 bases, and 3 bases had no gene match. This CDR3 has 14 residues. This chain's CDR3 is CASSLTGGSETQYF. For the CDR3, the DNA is TGTGCCAGCAGCTTGACAGGGGGCTCGGAGACCCAGTACTTC.

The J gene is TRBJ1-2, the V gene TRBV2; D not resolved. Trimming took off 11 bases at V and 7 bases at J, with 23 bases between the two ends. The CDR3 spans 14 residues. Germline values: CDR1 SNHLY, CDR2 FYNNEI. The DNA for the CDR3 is TGTGCCGGGAGGTCTGGCGATGGGGTGGGTGGCTACACCTTC. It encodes CAGRSGDGVGGYTF.

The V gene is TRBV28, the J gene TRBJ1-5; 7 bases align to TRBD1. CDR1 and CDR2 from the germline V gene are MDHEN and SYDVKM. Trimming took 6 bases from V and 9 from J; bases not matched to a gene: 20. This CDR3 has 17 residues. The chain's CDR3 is CASRIGDRERDKRPQHF. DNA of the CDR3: TGTGCCAGCAGAATAGGAGACAGGGAAAGGGATAAAAGGCCCCAGCATTTT.

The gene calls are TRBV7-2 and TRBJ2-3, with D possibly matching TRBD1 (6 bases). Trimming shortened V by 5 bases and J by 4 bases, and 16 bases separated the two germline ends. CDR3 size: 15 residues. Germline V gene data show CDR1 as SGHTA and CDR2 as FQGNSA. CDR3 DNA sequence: TGTGCCAGCAGCGTCGTAGGGGGTGGCCCAGATACGCAGTATTTT. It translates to CASSVVGGGPDTQYF.

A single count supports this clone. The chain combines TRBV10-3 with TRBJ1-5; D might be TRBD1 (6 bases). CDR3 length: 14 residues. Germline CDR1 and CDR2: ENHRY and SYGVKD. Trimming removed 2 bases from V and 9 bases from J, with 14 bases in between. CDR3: CAISEDRSPGPQHF. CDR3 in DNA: TGTGCCATCAGTGAGGACAGGTCTCCCGGGCCCCAGCATTTT.

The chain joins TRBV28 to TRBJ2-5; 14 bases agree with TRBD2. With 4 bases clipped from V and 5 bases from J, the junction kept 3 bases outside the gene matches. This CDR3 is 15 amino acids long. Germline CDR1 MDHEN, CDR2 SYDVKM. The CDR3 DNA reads TGTGCCAGCAGTTGGGGACTAGCGGGAGTGGAGACCCAGTACTTC. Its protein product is CASSWGLAGVETQYF.

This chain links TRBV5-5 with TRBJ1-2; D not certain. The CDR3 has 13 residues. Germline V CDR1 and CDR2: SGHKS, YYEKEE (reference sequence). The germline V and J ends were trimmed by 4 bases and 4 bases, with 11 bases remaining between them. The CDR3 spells CASSLRNTYGYTF. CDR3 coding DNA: TGTGCCAGCAGCCTACGGAACACCTATGGCTACACCTTC.